The clone carrying this T cell receptor (beta chain) has ten or more counts. The antigen is undetermined. 5'RACE primed at constant segments yielded TCR alpha and TCR beta cDNA libraries bearing sample barcodes and UMIs. TCRdb re-analysed the 5' RACE reads in MiXCR, keeping a single row per CDR3 protein. The sample has about 360,000 distinct CDR3 sequences; about 15% are singletons. These data come from a study of T-cell memory formation after mild COVID-19. Study results and caveats: The main location of contracting CD4+ clones was CM and EM, and that of contracting CD8+ clones was EMRA. Prior to infection, memory already included some responding clones, suggesting cross-reactive memory joined. The study found balanced CD4/CD8 in clones contracting day 15 to 85 and a CD4+ lean in later expanders.

V shed 6 bases, J shed 1 base, and the junction held 4 bases outside the gene matches. The CDR3 consists of 14 residues. The sequence derives from a man between 18 and 29 years old who had mild COVID-19 (a few samples of this study predate the infection). Cell type and time point are not known. Sequencing was carried out using PBMCs or a T cell subset sorted from them (not recorded which). The chain links TRBV12-3 or TRBV12-4 to TRBJ2-3; TRBD2 aligns across 7 bases. The CDR3 coding sequence is TGTGCCAGCAGGCCTAGCGGAGGCACAGATACGCAGTATTTT. Translating it yields CASRPSGGTDTQYF.